The clone carrying this T cell receptor beta chain was found many times. The antigen is unknown. This sample is part of a study of early T cells in non-severe SARS-CoV-2 infection. Study overall: The study sequenced bulk RNA from unsorted whole blood, with chains unpaired.

CDR1 and CDR2 from the germline V gene are SGHVS and FQNEAQ. V lost 5 bases, J lost 10 bases, and 8 bases stayed unmatched. The CDR3 is 14 amino acids. cDNA molecules, individually, were tagged with unique molecular identifiers. Each CDR3 protein gets one entry after TCRdb re-called the 5' RACE reads with MiXCR. The table records 80,000 or so distinct CDR3 sequences, roughly 6% of them present only once. Findings and limits, study-wide: Lookups in VDJdb leaned toward anti-spike CD8 responses and missed private and CD4 specificities.

V is TRBV7-8 and J is TRBJ1-6; TRBD1 aligns across 7 bases. The clonotype was recovered from an adult who was a healthcare worker with PCR-confirmed SARS-CoV-2 infection or an uninfected control (not recorded which). The material sequenced was whole blood. This CDR3 reads CASSVTGLRSPLHF. The CDR3 DNA is TGTGCCAGCAGCGTGACAGGGTTGAGATCACCCCTCCACTTT.